The clone carrying this TCR beta chain was observed a single time. The V segment lost 3 bases and the J segment 4 bases; nucleotides outside the gene matches: 2. The germline V gene encodes CDR1 KGHDR and CDR2 SFDVKD. This CDR3 region has 15 residues. The data were taken from a study of blood T cell repertoires in COVID-19. Study-level background: The United States, Italy and Spain supplied acute and convalescent COVID-19 samples.

Repertoires were generated with immunoSEQ multiplex PCR, while TCRdb's copy carries only in-frame clones and drops some. The table records roughly 120,000 clones, around 80% of them present only once. The receptor comes from a man between 65 and 79 years old with acute or convalescent COVID-19. The chain employs TRBV24-1 and TRBJ2-5; 12 positions match TRBD1. Specimen: peripheral blood. The CDR3 DNA sequence: TGTGCCACCAGTGATGGGACAGGGGGCCGAGAGACCCAGTACTTC. Translation: CATSDGTGGRETQYF.